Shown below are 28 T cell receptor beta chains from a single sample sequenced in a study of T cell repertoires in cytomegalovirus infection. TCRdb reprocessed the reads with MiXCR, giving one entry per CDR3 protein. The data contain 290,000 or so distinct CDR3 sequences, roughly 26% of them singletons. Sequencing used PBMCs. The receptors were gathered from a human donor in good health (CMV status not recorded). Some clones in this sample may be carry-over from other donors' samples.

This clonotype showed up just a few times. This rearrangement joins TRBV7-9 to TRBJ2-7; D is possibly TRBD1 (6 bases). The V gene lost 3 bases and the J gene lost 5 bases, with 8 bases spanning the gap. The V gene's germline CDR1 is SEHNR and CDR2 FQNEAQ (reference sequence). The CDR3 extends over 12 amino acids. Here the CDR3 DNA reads TGTGCCAGCAGCTTCTACAGGGACGAGCAGTACTTC. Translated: CASSFYRDEQYF.

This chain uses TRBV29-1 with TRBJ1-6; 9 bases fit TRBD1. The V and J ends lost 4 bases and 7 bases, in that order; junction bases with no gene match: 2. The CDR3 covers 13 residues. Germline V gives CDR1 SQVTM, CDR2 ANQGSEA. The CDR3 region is CSVGQGENSPLHF. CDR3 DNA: TGCAGCGTTGGACAGGGGGAAAATTCACCCCTCCACTTT.

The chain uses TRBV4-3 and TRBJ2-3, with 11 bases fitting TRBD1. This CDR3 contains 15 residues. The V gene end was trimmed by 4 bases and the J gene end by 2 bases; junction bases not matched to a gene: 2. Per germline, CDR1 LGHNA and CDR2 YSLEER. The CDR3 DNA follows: TGCGCCAGCAGCCGGGGACAGGGGGACACAGATACGCAGTATTTT. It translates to CASSRGQGDTDTQYF.

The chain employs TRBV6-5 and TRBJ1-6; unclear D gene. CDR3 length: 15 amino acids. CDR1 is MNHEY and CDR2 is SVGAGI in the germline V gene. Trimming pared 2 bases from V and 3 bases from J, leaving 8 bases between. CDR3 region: CASSYRQIYNSPLHF. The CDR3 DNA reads TGTGCCAGCAGTTACCGGCAGATCTATAATTCACCCCTCCACTTT.

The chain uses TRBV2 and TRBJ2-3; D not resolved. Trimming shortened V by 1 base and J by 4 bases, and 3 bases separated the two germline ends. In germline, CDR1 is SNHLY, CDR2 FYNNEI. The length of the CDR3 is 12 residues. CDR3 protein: CASSEEPDTQYF. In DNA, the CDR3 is TGTGCCAGCAGTGAAGAGCCAGATACGCAGTATTTT.

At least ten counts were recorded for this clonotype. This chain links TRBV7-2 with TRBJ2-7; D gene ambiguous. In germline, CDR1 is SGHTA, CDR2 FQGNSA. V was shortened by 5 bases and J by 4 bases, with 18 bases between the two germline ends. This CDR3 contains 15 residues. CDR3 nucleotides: TGTGCCAGCAGCCTCCCCATTGAGCTGGGTTACGAGCAGTACTTC. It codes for CASSLPIELGYEQYF.

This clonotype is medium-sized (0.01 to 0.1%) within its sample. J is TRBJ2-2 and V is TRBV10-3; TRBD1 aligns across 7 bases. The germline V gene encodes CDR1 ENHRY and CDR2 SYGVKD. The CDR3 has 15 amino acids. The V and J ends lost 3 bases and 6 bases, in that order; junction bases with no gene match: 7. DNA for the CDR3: TGTGCCATCAGTGAAGAGAACAGGGGAGCCGGGGAGCTGTTTTTT. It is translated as CAISEENRGAGELFF.

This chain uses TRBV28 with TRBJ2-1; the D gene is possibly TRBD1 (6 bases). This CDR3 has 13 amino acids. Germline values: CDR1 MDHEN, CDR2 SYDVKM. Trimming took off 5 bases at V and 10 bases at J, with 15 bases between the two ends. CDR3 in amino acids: CASSELRGGEQFF. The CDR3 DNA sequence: TGTGCCAGCAGTGAACTCAGGGGCGGCGAGCAGTTCTTC.

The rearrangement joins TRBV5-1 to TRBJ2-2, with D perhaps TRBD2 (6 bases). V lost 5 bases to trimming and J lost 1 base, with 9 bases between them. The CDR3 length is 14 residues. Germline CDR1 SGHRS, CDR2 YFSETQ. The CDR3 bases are TGCGCCAGCAGGGGGACTGTGAACACCGGGGAGCTGTTTTTT. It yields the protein CASRGTVNTGELFF.

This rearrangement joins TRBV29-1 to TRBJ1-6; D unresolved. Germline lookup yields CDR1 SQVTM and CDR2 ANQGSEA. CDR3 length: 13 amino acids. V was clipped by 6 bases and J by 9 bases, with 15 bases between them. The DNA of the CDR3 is TGCAGCGTACGCGAAACCTCGGGTTCACCCCTCCACTTT. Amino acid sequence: CSVRETSGSPLHF.

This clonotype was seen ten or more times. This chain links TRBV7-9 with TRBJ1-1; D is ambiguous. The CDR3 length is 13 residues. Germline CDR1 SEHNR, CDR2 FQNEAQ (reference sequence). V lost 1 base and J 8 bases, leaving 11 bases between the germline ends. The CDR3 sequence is CASSLGPAREAFF. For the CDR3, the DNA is TGTGCCAGCAGCTTAGGCCCGGCCCGCGAAGCTTTCTTT.

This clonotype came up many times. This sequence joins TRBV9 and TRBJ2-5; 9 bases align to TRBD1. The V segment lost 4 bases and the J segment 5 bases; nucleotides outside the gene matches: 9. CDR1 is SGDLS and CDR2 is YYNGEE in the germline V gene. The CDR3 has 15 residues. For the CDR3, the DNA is TGTGCCAGCAGCCCTGCCCGGACAGGGGCGGAGACCCAGTACTTC. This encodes CASSPARTGAETQYF. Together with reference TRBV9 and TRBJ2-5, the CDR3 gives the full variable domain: DSGVTQTPKHLITATGQRVTLRCSPRSGDLSVYWYQQSLDQGLQFLIQYYNGEERAKGNILERFSAQQFPDLHSELNLSSLELGDSALYFCASSPARTGAETQYFGPGTRLLVL.

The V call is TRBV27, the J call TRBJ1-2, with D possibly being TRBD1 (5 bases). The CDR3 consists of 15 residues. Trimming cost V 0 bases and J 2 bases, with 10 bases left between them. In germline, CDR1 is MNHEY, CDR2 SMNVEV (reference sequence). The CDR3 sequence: CASSLSIAGNYGYTF. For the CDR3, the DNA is TGTGCCAGCAGTTTATCGATAGCAGGGAACTATGGCTACACCTTC.

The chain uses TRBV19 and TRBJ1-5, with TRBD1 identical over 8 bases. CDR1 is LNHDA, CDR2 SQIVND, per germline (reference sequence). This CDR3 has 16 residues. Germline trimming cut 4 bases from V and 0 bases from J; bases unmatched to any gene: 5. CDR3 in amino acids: CASSTTGGISNQPQHF. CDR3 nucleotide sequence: TGTGCCAGTAGTACTACAGGGGGGATTAGCAATCAGCCCCAGCATTTT.

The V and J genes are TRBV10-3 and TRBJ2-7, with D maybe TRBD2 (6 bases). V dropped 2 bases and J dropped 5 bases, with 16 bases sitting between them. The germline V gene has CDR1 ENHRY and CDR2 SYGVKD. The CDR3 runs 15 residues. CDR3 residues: CAISEELAALDEQYF. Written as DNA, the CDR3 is TGTGCCATCAGTGAGGAACTAGCCGCTCTAGACGAGCAGTACTTC.

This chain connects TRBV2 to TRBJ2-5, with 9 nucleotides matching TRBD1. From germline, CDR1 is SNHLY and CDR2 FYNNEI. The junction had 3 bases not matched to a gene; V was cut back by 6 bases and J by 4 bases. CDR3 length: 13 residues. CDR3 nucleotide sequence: TGTGCCAGCAGAACACAGGGGGCAGAGACCCAGTACTTC. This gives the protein CASRTQGAETQYF.

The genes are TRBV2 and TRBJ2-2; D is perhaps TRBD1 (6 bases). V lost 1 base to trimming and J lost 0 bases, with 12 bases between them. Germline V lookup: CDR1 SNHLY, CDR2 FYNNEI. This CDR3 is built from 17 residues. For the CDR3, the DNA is TGTGCCAGCAGTGAAGGCGACAGGATTACGAACACCGGGGAGCTGTTTTTT. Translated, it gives CASSEGDRITNTGELFF.

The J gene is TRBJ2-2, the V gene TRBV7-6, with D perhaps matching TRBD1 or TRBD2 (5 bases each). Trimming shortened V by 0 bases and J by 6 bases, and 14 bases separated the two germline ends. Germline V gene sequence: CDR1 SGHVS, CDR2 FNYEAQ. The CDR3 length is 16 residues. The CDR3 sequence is CASSLALISGPGELFF. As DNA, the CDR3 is TGTGCCAGCAGCTTAGCATTGATATCGGGGCCCGGGGAGCTGTTTTTT.

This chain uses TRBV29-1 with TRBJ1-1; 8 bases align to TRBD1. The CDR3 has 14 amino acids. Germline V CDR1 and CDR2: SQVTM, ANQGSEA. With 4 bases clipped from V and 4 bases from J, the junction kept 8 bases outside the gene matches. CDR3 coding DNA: TGCAGCGTTGTGGGCACAGGGGGAATCACTGAAGCTTTCTTT. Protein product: CSVVGTGGITEAFF.

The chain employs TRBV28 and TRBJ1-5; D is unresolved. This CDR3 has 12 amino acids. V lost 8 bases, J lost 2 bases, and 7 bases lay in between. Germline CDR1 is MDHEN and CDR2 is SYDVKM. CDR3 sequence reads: CASVVGNQPQHF. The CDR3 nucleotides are TGTGCCAGCGTAGTTGGCAATCAGCCCCAGCATTTT.

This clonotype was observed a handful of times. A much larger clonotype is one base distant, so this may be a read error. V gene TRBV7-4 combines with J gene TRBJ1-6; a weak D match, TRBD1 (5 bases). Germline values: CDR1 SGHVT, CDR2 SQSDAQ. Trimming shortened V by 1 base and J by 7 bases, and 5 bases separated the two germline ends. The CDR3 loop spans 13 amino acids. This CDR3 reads CASSLGGNSPLHF. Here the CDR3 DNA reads TGTGCCAGCAGCTTAGGGGGGAATTCACCCCTCCACTTT.

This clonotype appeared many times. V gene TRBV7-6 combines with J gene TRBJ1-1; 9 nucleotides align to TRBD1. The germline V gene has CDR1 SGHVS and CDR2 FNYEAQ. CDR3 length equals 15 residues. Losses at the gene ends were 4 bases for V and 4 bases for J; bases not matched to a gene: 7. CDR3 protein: CASSSPGQGPTEAFF. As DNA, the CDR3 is TGTGCCAGCAGCTCCCCGGGACAGGGACCCACTGAAGCTTTCTTT.

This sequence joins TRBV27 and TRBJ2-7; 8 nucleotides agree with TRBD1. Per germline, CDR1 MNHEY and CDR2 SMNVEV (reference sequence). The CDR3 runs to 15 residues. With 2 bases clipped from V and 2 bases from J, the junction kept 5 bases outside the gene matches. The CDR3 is CASSLGRQGTYEQYF. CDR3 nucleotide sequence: TGTGCCAGCAGTTTAGGGAGACAGGGGACCTACGAGCAGTACTTC.

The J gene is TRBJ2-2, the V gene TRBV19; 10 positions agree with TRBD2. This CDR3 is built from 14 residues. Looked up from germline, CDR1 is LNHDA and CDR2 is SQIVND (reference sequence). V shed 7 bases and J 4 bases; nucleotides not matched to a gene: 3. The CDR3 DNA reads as TGTGCCAGTAAGCGGGAGGGCGTCACCGGGGAGCTGTTTTTT. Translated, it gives CASKREGVTGELFF.

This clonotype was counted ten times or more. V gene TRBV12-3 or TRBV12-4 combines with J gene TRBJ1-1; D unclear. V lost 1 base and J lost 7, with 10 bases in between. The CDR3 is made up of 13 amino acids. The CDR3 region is CASSLVWRGEAFF. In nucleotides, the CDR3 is TGTGCCAGCAGTTTAGTTTGGCGTGGTGAAGCTTTCTTT.

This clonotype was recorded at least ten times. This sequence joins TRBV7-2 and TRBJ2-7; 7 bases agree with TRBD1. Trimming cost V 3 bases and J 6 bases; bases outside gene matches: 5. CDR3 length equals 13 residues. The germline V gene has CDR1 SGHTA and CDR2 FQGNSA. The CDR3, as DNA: TGTGCCAGCAGCTTTGACAGGGCACGCGAGCAGTACTTC. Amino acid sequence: CASSFDRAREQYF.

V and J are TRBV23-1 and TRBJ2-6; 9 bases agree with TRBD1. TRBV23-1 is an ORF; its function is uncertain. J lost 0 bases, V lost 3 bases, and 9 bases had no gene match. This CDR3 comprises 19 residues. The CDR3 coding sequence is TGCGCCAGCAGTCAGGCGGCCGGGACAGGGTTCTCTGGGGCCAACGTCCTGACTTTC. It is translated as CASSQAAGTGFSGANVLTF.

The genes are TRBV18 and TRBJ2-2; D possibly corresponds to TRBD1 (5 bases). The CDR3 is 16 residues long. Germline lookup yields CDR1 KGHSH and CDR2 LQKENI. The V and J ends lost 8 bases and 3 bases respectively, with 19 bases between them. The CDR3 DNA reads TGTGCCAGCCCTCCCGAGGCAGGGCCCGACACCGGGGAGCTGTTTTTT. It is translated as CASPPEAGPDTGELFF.